This is a list of T cell receptor beta chains from one sample in a study of blood T cell repertoires in COVID-19. The protocol was immunoSEQ multiplex PCR, while the TCRdb copy is restricted to in-frame clones and leaves out a portion. The repertoire includes 200,000 to 250,000 clones, approximately 90% of them detected once, and about an eighth sits in the top ten. Sequenced input: peripheral blood. All receptors derive from a woman between 18 and 30 years old who had recovered from COVID-19. Both conserved end residues are part of each CDR3. D genes are given only for firm matches. Not all rows give a size; the values are once, few, many and, for expanded clones, a class.

J gene,V gene,CDR3 length,D gene,clone size,CDR3 protein,CDR3 DNA
TRBJ2-7,TRBV24-1,14,-,-,CATSPPTGGDEQYF,TGTGCCACCTCACCCCCGACAGGCGGCGACGAGCAGTACTTC
TRBJ1-3,TRBV2,14,-,-,CASSGLMAGNTIYF,TGTGCCAGCAGTGGATTAATGGCCGGAAACACCATATATTTT
TRBJ1-1,TRBV21-1,13,-,-,CASSKVGGTEAFF,TGTGCCAGCAGCAAAGTGGGAGGGACCGAAGCTTTCTTT
TRBJ1-4,TRBV10-3,16,-,-,CAISDESTAYNEKLFF,TGTGCCATCAGCGATGAATCGACAGCTTATAATGAAAAACTGTTTTTT
TRBJ2-7,TRBV27,13,-,-,CASSFTSSYEQYF,TGTGCCAGCAGTTTTACGAGCTCCTACGAGCAGTACTTC
TRBJ2-7,TRBV18,15,TRBD1,-,CASSPPGQGSYEQYF,TGTGCCAGCTCACCACCGGGACAGGGAAGTTACGAGCAGTACTTC
TRBJ1-1,TRBV6-5,16,-,-,CASSYRRGAQGTEAFF,TGTGCCAGCAGTTACAGGCGGGGGGCACAGGGCACTGAAGCTTTCTTT
TRBJ1-1,TRBV5-1,15,-,once,CASSLTGRVNTEAFF,TGCGCCAGCAGCTTAACCGGCAGGGTAAACACTGAAGCTTTCTTT
TRBJ1-5,TRBV7-6,15,TRBD1,-,CASSLTTGLNQPQHF,TGTGCCAGCAGCTTAACGACAGGGTTAAATCAGCCCCAGCATTTT
TRBJ2-2,TRBV25-1,16,-,once,CASSEEVWSNTGELFF,TGTGCCAGCAGTGAAGAAGTTTGGAGCAACACCGGGGAGCTGTTTTTT
TRBJ1-1,TRBV12-3/TRBV12-4,13,-,-,CASSFRTSTEAFF,TGTGCCAGCAGTTTTAGGACATCCACTGAAGCTTTCTTT
TRBJ2-1,TRBV5-1,17,TRBD2,-,CASEGGLAGGTFNEQFF,TGCGCCAGCGAGGGAGGACTAGCGGGCGGGACCTTCAATGAGCAGTTCTTC
TRBJ2-3,TRBV11-2,19,TRBD2,-,CASSLDSRLATLSTDTQYF,TGTGCCAGCAGCTTAGACTCGAGACTAGCGACCCTGAGCACAGATACGCAGTATTTT
TRBJ2-7,TRBV4-3,16,TRBD1,-,CASSQFLQGYLGEQYF,TGCGCCAGCAGCCAATTCCTACAGGGGTACCTGGGCGAGCAGTACTTC
TRBJ1-1,TRBV19,13,TRBD1,-,CASSMGQSTEAFF,TGTGCCAGTAGTATGGGACAGAGCACTGAAGCTTTCTTT
TRBJ2-1,TRBV27,17,TRBD1,-,CASSSSDRSPSYNEQFF,TGTGCCAGCAGTAGCTCGGACAGGAGTCCTTCCTACAATGAGCAGTTCTTC
TRBJ2-7,TRBV6-5,14,-,-,CASSTRTASYEQYF,TGTGCCAGCAGCACCCGGACAGCTTCCTACGAGCAGTACTTC
TRBJ2-1,TRBV2,16,-,-,CASSEPRDFTSNEQFF,TGTGCCAGCAGTGAACCCCGGGACTTTACAAGCAATGAGCAGTTCTTC
TRBJ1-1,TRBV11-2,11,TRBD1,few,CASSVTGEAFF,TGTGCCAGCAGCGTTACAGGGGAGGCTTTCTTT
TRBJ1-2,TRBV18,12,-,-,CASSPETVGYTF,TGTGCCAGCTCACCAGAGACAGTTGGCTACACCTTC
TRBJ2-3,TRBV11-3,14,-,-,CASSQRGAADTQYF,TGTGCCAGCAGCCAACGGGGGGCCGCAGATACGCAGTATTTT
TRBJ1-1,TRBV7-2,16,-,-,CASSLEPGTMNTEAFF,TGTGCCAGCAGCTTAGAACCGGGAACCATGAACACTGAAGCTTTCTTT